The 28 T cell receptor beta chains reported below all come from one sample, sequenced in a study of identical twins. TCRdb called the 5' RACE reads again in MiXCR, with one record for every CDR3 protein. The sample has roughly 290,000 distinct CDR3 sequences, less than 9.5% seen once; the top ten hold roughly 6.8%. These data were likewise used in another study, on yellow fever vaccine responses in identical twins.

Specimen: CD8+ T cells sorted from blood. All receptors come from a woman under 30 in good health.

The table lists this clonotype with many counts. The chain employs TRBV6-4 and TRBJ2-1, with D hard to call. This CDR3 has 14 amino acids. The V gene lost 3 bases and the J gene lost 5 bases, with 11 bases spanning the gap. Germline lookup yields CDR1 MRHNA and CDR2 SNTAGT. The CDR3 is CASSEFQFDNEQFF. The CDR3 nucleotides are TGTGCCAGCAGTGAGTTCCAGTTTGACAATGAGCAGTTCTTC.

The rearrangement links TRBV6-2 or TRBV6-3 to TRBJ2-7, with 9 bases matching TRBD2. CDR1 is MNHEY, CDR2 SVGEGT, per germline. This CDR3 has 14 residues. J gave up 2 bases and V 8 bases, and 7 bases lay outside the gene matches. CDR3 in amino acids: CASASGVTPYEQYF. CDR3 in DNA: TGTGCCAGCGCTAGCGGGGTCACACCCTACGAGCAGTACTTC.

The rearrangement links TRBV7-9 to TRBJ2-3, with a possible D match to TRBD1 (5 bases). Trimming removed 0 bases from V and 5 bases from J, with 12 bases in between. CDR3 length: 15 amino acids. Germline V gene lookup returns CDR1 SEHNR and CDR2 FQNEAQ (reference sequence). For the CDR3, the DNA is TGTGCCAGCAGCTTAGCCAGGGTTTACCAAGATACGCAGTATTTT. Translation: CASSLARVYQDTQYF.

The chain joins TRBV13 to TRBJ1-5; 8 positions match TRBD1. Per the germline V gene, CDR1 is PRHDT and CDR2 is FYEKMQ (reference sequence). The ends lost 0 bases at V and 12 bases at J; junction bases unmatched: 7. This CDR3 comprises 14 residues. CDR3 residues: CASSLGRTGKLQHF. The DNA for the CDR3 is TGTGCCAGCAGCTTAGGAAGGACAGGGAAGCTCCAGCATTTT. The variable domain in full, with the rest retrieved from reference TRBV13 and TRBJ1-5, is AAGVIQSPRHLIKEKRETATLKCYPIPRHDTVYWYQQGPGQDPQFLISFYEKMQSDKGSIPDRFSAQQFSDYHSELNMSSLELGDSALYFCASSLGRTGKLQHFGDGTRLSIL.

The chain employs TRBV29-1 and TRBJ2-1, with TRBD2 as a possible D gene (6 bases). Looked up from germline, CDR1 is SQVTM and CDR2 is ANQGSEA. The length of the CDR3 is 12 residues. V gave up 3 bases and J gave up 9 bases, with 12 bases separating them. The CDR3 DNA is TGCAGCGTTGACGGTTCCGGGGGTGAGCAGTTCTTC. This codes for CSVDGSGGEQFF.

The chain uses TRBV29-1 and TRBJ2-1; 7 nucleotides agree with TRBD1. In germline, CDR1 is SQVTM, CDR2 ANQGSEA. The CDR3 length is 17 residues. The V gene end was trimmed by 1 base and the J gene end by 3 bases; junction bases not matched to a gene: 12. The CDR3 DNA reads TGCAGCGTTGAAGCACCATGGCAGGGGGTAATCTACAATGAGCAGTTCTTC. Translating gives CSVEAPWQGVIYNEQFF.

This clonotype was detected a few times. V is TRBV29-1 and J is TRBJ1-1; D remains ambiguous. The CDR3 extends over 12 amino acids. The germline gives CDR1 SQVTM, CDR2 ANQGSEA. V lost 3 bases, J lost 3 bases, and 8 bases lay in between. CDR3 in DNA: TGCAGCGTTGACTCCGGGGACACTGAAGCTTTCTTT. It yields the protein CSVDSGDTEAFF.

This clonotype was recorded a few times. The chain combines TRBV28 with TRBJ2-3, with a tentative D call TRBD2 (5 bases). This CDR3 spans 15 amino acids. Germline V lookup: CDR1 MDHEN, CDR2 SYDVKM. Trimming removed 6 bases at V and 2 bases at J, with 15 bases between. CDR3 sequence reads: CASSREEAFTDTQYF. CDR3 bases: TGTGCCAGCAGCCGTGAGGAGGCCTTCACAGATACGCAGTATTTT.

The J gene is TRBJ2-1, the V gene TRBV5-1; D gene uncertain. With 0 bases removed from V and 4 bases from J, the gap between germline ends came to 14 bases. Germline loops: CDR1 SGHRS, CDR2 YFSETQ. This CDR3 comprises 16 residues. The DNA for the CDR3 is TGCGCCAGCAGCTTGGCTAGAGACCCCGGATACAATGAGCAGTTCTTC. Residues: CASSLARDPGYNEQFF.

This chain joins TRBV21-1 and TRBJ2-1; the table's D gene call, TRBD2, was not cross checked with the DNA. TRBV21-1 is shown as a pseudogene. The CDR3 covers 16 residues. The CDR3, as DNA: TGTGCCAGCAGCAAAGTAGGGACTACCTCTGGGAATGAGCAGTTCTTC. Its protein product is CASSKVGTTSGNEQFF.

In this sample, this clonotype turned up many times. V gene TRBV4-3 combines with J gene TRBJ2-1; D gene unclear. This CDR3 contains 15 residues. V shed 0 bases and J shed 0 bases, with 6 bases lying between them. Looked up from germline, CDR1 is LGHNA and CDR2 is YSLEER. The CDR3 region is CASSQDLNSYNEQFF. The DNA of the CDR3 is TGCGCCAGCAGCCAAGATCTTAACTCCTACAATGAGCAGTTCTTC.

This clonotype was seen a handful of times. The CDR3 region is CASSPGTVSQETQYF. The CDR3 DNA reads as TGTGCCAGCTCACCCGGGACGGTCAGCCAAGAGACCCAGTACTTC. This chain joins TRBV18 and TRBJ2-5, with D perhaps given as TRBD1 or TRBD2 (5 bases each). The CDR3 is 15 amino acids. Per the germline V gene, CDR1 is KGHSH and CDR2 is LQKENI. The V gene lost 3 bases and the J gene lost 1 base, with 12 bases spanning the gap.

There are many counts of this clonotype. The chain is built from TRBV5-1 and TRBJ2-2; 7 positions match TRBD2. V dropped 4 bases and J dropped 0; count of bases not matched to a gene: 6. The CDR3 has 16 residues. Germline V gene data show CDR1 as SGHRS and CDR2 as YFSETQ. The CDR3, as DNA: TGCGCCAGCAGCACCTCTAGCGGCACGAACACCGGGGAGCTGTTTTTT. Its protein is CASSTSSGTNTGELFF.

The rearrangement uses TRBV24-1 and TRBJ1-4, with D hard to call. This CDR3 is 12 amino acids long. Trimming stripped 0 bases from V and 12 bases from J, with 7 bases between. CDR1 is KGHDR and CDR2 is SFDVKD in the germline V gene. The CDR3, as DNA: TGTGCCACCAGTGATTTGACAGAACAACTGTTTTTT. This translates into CATSDLTEQLFF.

This clonotype was observed at least ten times. The chain combines TRBV7-9 with TRBJ2-1, with TRBD2 matching 10 bases. Germline lookup yields CDR1 SEHNR and CDR2 FQNEAQ (reference sequence). J gave up 6 bases and V 6 bases, and 8 bases lay outside the gene matches. The CDR3 runs to 15 residues. DNA of the CDR3: TGTGCCAGCAGAATAGCGGGGGGACCTTCCAATGAGCAGTTCTTC. This sequence encodes CASRIAGGPSNEQFF. Full variable domain (outside the CDR3, taken from reference TRBV7-9 and TRBJ2-1): DTGVSQNPRHKITKRGQNVTFRCDPISEHNRLYWYRQTLGQGPEFLTYFQNEAQLEKSRLLSDRFSAERPKGSFSTLEIQRTEQGDSAMYLCASRIAGGPSNEQFFGPGTRLTVL.

This clonotype was found a few times. This sequence joins TRBV27 and TRBJ2-2; D is possibly TRBD1 (6 bases). The CDR3 has 15 residues. Trimming took off 7 bases at V and 0 bases at J, with 12 bases between the two ends. Germline V gene data show CDR1 as MNHEY and CDR2 as SMNVEV (reference sequence). CDR3 in amino acids: CASTDRNSNTGELFF. The CDR3 DNA reads TGTGCCAGCACAGACAGGAACTCGAACACCGGGGAGCTGTTTTTT.

This clonotype was counted only a few times. The chain carries TRBV7-8 and TRBJ2-1, with 16 positions matching TRBD2. Germline V gene lookup returns CDR1 SGHVS and CDR2 FQNEAQ. V shed 4 bases, J shed 9 bases, and the junction held 9 bases outside the gene matches. This CDR3 region has 17 residues. CDR3 coding DNA: TGTGCCAGCAGCTGGCCGGGACTAGCGGGGGGGCCTAGTGAGCAGTTCTTC. This encodes CASSWPGLAGGPSEQFF. The variable domain in full, completed from reference TRBV7-8 and TRBJ2-1, reads GAGVSQSPRYKVAKRGQDVALRCDPISGHVSLFWYQQALGQGPEFLTYFQNEAQLDKSGLPSDRFFAERPEGSVSTLKIQRTQQEDSAVYLCASSWPGLAGGPSEQFFGPGTRLTVL.

The rearrangement links TRBV10-3 to TRBJ2-7; D remains unclear. Germline CDR1 and CDR2: ENHRY and SYGVKD. The CDR3 runs to 14 residues. V lost 3 bases to trimming and J lost 2 bases, with 11 bases between them. In DNA, the CDR3 is TGTGCCATCAGTGATGCTGTTATCCCCTACGAGCAGTACTTC. This codes for CAISDAVIPYEQYF.

This clonotype was recorded many times. This chain links TRBV7-9 with TRBJ1-1; TRBD1 might be the D (5 bases). Between the trimmed V and J ends, which lost 8 bases and 2 bases, there was a span of 24 bases. This CDR3 region has 17 residues. Germline-derived CDR1 and CDR2 are SEHNR and FQNEAQ (reference sequence). CDR3 in amino acids: CASPKVGTDEINTEAFF. The CDR3 DNA reads as TGTGCCAGCCCCAAAGTCGGGACCGACGAGATTAACACTGAAGCTTTCTTT. Full variable domain (outside the CDR3, taken from reference TRBV7-9 and TRBJ1-1): DTGVSQNPRHKITKRGQNVTFRCDPISEHNRLYWYRQTLGQGPEFLTYFQNEAQLEKSRLLSDRFSAERPKGSFSTLEIQRTEQGDSAMYLCASPKVGTDEINTEAFFGQGTRLTVV.

This clonotype was detected only a few times. This chain uses TRBV3-1 with TRBJ2-7; D ambiguous. The CDR3 has 15 residues. Germline values: CDR1 LGHDT, CDR2 YNNKEL (reference sequence). Trimming shortened V by 0 bases and J by 1 base, and 10 bases separated the two germline ends. CDR3 residues: CASSQDRSESYEQYF. CDR3 nucleotide sequence: TGTGCCAGCAGCCAAGATCGGAGCGAATCCTACGAGCAGTACTTC.

This clonotype came up a few times. The V call is TRBV7-9, the J call TRBJ2-1; a possible D gene is TRBD1 (6 bases). The CDR3 contains 15 residues. Germline V CDR1 and CDR2: SEHNR, FQNEAQ (reference sequence). V shed 4 bases and J shed 3 bases, with 13 bases lying between them. In DNA, the CDR3 is TGTGCCAGCAGCTCCCGGGACACTGTCTACAATGAGCAGTTCTTC. This encodes CASSSRDTVYNEQFF.

The table lists this clonotype with a few counts. The chain is built from TRBV7-8 and TRBJ2-7; weak D call: TRBD2 (7 bases). Trimming took 4 bases from V and 4 from J, leaving 14 bases between them. The germline gives CDR1 SGHVS, CDR2 FQNEAQ. The CDR3 sequence is 14 residues long. In DNA form, the CDR3 reads TGTGCCAGCAGCTGGGAGGGGGGGCAATACGAGCAGTACTTC. The encoded protein is CASSWEGGQYEQYF.

This sequence joins TRBV7-2 and TRBJ2-2; D may be TRBD1 (5 bases). Germline assignment: CDR1 SGHTA and CDR2 FQGNSA. V lost 1 base, J lost 8 bases, and 11 bases lay in between. CDR3 length equals 14 residues. CDR3 sequence: CASSLDPGMGELFF. The DNA for the CDR3 is TGTGCCAGCAGCTTAGATCCAGGGATGGGGGAGCTGTTTTTT.

The sample holds a few counts of this clonotype. The chain carries TRBV28 and TRBJ2-7, with unresolved D. V shed 5 bases and J shed 2 bases, with 13 bases lying between them. The CDR3 length is 14 residues. Germline CDR1 reads MDHEN; CDR2 reads SYDVKM. The CDR3 DNA sequence: TGTGCCAGCAGTACAGATCCCTCAGCCTACGAGCAGTACTTC. Translating it yields CASSTDPSAYEQYF.

The chain carries TRBV28 and TRBJ2-3; the D gene is possibly TRBD2 (6 bases). The CDR3 is made up of 16 amino acids. Trimming stripped 6 bases from V and 0 bases from J, with 16 bases between. Germline CDR1 is MDHEN and CDR2 is SYDVKM. Here the CDR3 reads CASSPPLAISTDTQYF. In DNA, the CDR3 is TGTGCCAGCAGCCCCCCGCTAGCGATTAGCACAGATACGCAGTATTTT.

This clonotype was picked up a small number of times. The chain uses TRBV7-6 and TRBJ2-2; 11 bases line up with TRBD2. Germline trimming cut 5 bases from V and 4 bases from J; bases unmatched to any gene: 3. CDR3 length: 15 amino acids. Germline V gene sequence: CDR1 SGHVS, CDR2 FNYEAQ. The CDR3 region has the DNA TGTGCCAGCAGCCCGGGACTAGCGGCCACCGGGGAGCTGTTTTTT. Translated, it gives CASSPGLAATGELFF.

This sequence joins TRBV7-9 and TRBJ2-7; no definite D call. Germline CDR1 SEHNR, CDR2 FQNEAQ (reference sequence). This CDR3 is 12 amino acids long. V lost 4 bases, J lost 2 bases, and 6 bases lay in between. CDR3 loop: CASSSNPYEQYF. The CDR3 coding sequence is TGTGCCAGCAGCTCTAACCCCTACGAGCAGTACTTC. The complete variable domain, with remaining parts taken from reference TRBV7-9 and TRBJ2-7, reads DTGVSQNPRHKITKRGQNVTFRCDPISEHNRLYWYRQTLGQGPEFLTYFQNEAQLEKSRLLSDRFSAERPKGSFSTLEIQRTEQGDSAMYLCASSSNPYEQYFGPGTRLTVT.

The gene calls are TRBV20-1 and TRBJ2-7, with TRBD2 identical over 7 bases. This CDR3 has 20 residues. CDR1 is DFQATT, CDR2 SNEGSKA, per germline (reference sequence). The V segment lost 0 bases and the J segment 2 bases; nucleotides outside the gene matches: 22. The CDR3 DNA reads TGCAGTGCTAGAGATTTGGGGGGGACTCCGGACAAGGGTTTCCCCTACGAGCAGTACTTC. Protein: CSARDLGGTPDKGFPYEQYF.